The source of this TCR beta chain is a study of blood T cell repertoires in COVID-19. The germline V and J ends were trimmed by 6 bases and 2 bases, with 10 bases remaining between them. The CDR3 sequence is 13 residues long. Methods used by the authors: Using reference gene primer amplification, nucleated cell counts were estimated. The protocol was immunoSEQ multiplex PCR, while the TCRdb copy is restricted to in-frame clones and leaves out a portion. That table supplies the V and J calls and clone size; D and trimming were determined from the DNA. The sample contains fewer than 300,000 clones, roughly 92% of which appear only once. Many counts were recorded for this clone.

The source of this sequence is a woman between 25 and 40 years old with COVID-19, enrolled during active disease. The chain joins TRBV12-3 or TRBV12-4 to TRBJ1-1; the D is unclear. Sequencing was performed on peripheral blood. CDR3 amino acids: CASSRTLNTEAFF. The DNA for the CDR3 is TGTGCCAGCAGCCGCACATTAAACACTGAAGCTTTCTTT.